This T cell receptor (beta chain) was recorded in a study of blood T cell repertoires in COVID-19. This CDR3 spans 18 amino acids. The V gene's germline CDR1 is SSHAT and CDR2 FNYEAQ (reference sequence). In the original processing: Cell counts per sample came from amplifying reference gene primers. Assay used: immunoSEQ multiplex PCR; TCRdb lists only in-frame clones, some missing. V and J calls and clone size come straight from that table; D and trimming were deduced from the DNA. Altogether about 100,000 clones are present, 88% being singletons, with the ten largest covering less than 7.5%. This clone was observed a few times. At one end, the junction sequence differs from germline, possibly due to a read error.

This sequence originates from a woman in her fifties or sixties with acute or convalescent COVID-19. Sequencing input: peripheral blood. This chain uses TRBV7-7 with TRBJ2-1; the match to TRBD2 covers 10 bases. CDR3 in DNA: TGTGCTAGCAGCTTAGGGGCTAGCGGGAGCATGGCCTACAATGAGCAGTTCTTC. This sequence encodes CASSLGASGSMAYNEQFF.